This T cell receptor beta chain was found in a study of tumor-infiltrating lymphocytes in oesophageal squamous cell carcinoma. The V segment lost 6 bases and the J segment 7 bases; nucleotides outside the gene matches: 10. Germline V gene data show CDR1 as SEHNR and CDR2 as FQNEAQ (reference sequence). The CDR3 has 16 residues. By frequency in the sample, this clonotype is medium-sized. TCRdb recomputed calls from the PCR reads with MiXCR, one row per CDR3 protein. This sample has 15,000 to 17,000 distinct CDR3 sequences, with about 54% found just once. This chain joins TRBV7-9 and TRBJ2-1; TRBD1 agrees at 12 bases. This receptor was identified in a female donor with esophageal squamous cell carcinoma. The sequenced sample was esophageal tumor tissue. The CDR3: CASRGQGAREGNEQFF. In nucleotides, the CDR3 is TGTGCCAGCAGGGGACAGGGGGCGCGGGAGGGGAATGAGCAGTTCTTC.